The 29 T cell receptor beta chains below were found in one sample sequenced in a study of blood T cell repertoires in COVID-19. Sequencing used immunoSEQ multiplex PCR; TCRdb keeps in-frame clones, though not all of them. In the table there are about 310,000 clones, roughly 91% of which are singletons. Sequenced sample: peripheral blood. The receptors stem from a man aged 50 to 60 with active or convalescent COVID-19.

The chain's CDR3 is CAWSGLAMETQYF. The CDR3 DNA is TGTGCCTGGTCGGGACTAGCGATGGAGACCCAGTACTTC. This chain joins TRBV30 and TRBJ2-5, with 10 bases matching TRBD2. Germline V CDR1 and CDR2: GTSNPN, SVGIG (reference sequence). The CDR3 length is 13 residues. V shed 5 bases, J shed 5 bases, and the junction held 5 bases outside the gene matches.

This rearrangement joins TRBV5-6 to TRBJ2-4; no clear D gene. This CDR3 comprises 17 residues. Per the germline V gene, CDR1 is SGHDT and CDR2 is YYEEEE. Trimming removed 0 bases at V and 0 bases at J, with 13 bases between. Here the CDR3 DNA reads TGTGCCAGCAGCTTGGGGCTACAGTTGCTAGCCAAAAACATTCAGTACTTC. This translates into CASSLGLQLLAKNIQYF.

On this clone itself: The identical CDR3 is also encoded by other nucleotide sequences in the sample. The chain links TRBV6-5 to TRBJ2-7, with D tentatively TRBD2 (6 bases). The V gene's germline CDR1 is MNHEY and CDR2 SVGAGI. Trimming took off 0 bases at V and 2 bases at J, with 8 bases between the two ends. The CDR3 is 14 amino acids. The DNA for the CDR3 is TGTGCCAGCAGTTACTCCGGAGGGACCTACGAGCAGTACTTC. Translating gives CASSYSGGTYEQYF.

The chain employs TRBV7-2 and TRBJ1-2, with unresolved D. V lost 1 base to trimming and J lost 0 bases, with 6 bases between them. The CDR3 has 14 amino acids. CDR1 and CDR2 (germline): SGHTA, FQGNSA. CDR3 residues: CASSLEPANYGYTF. The CDR3, as DNA: TGTGCCAGCAGCTTAGAGCCCGCTAACTATGGCTACACCTTC.

The V call is TRBV28, the J call TRBJ2-1; the D gene is possibly TRBD2 (6 bases). The CDR3 spans 15 residues. V shed 2 bases and J shed 4 bases, with 12 bases lying between them. Germline V gene lookup returns CDR1 MDHEN and CDR2 SYDVKM. CDR3 amino acids: CASSLVGDFYNEQFF. DNA of the CDR3: TGTGCCAGCAGTTTAGTAGGGGACTTTTACAATGAGCAGTTCTTC. The full variable domain, rest sourced from reference TRBV28 and TRBJ2-1, is DVKVTQSSRYLVKRTGEKVFLECVQDMDHENMFWYRQDPGLGLRLIYFSYDVKMKEKGDIPEGYSVSREKKERFSLILESASTNQTSMYLCASSLVGDFYNEQFFGPGTRLTVL.

The rearrangement links TRBV3-1 (or the pseudogene TRBV3-2) to TRBJ1-4, with 9 positions matching TRBD1. This CDR3 has 14 residues. Unmatched junction bases numbered 9, after V lost 5 bases and J lost 11 bases. The germline CDR1 and CDR2 sequences are LGHDT and YNNKEL (reference sequence). The DNA for the CDR3 is TGTGCCAGCAGCGCTAGGGACAGGGACGGTAAACTGTTTTTT. This encodes CASSARDRDGKLFF.

The chain recombines TRBV7-6 with TRBJ1-5; D possibly corresponds to TRBD1 (5 bases). Germline V gene sequence: CDR1 SGHVS, CDR2 FNYEAQ. The CDR3 has 14 amino acids. V gave up 0 bases and J gave up 7 bases, with 10 bases separating them. The CDR3 DNA is TGTGCCAGCAGCTTAGCATGGCAGGGCCAGCCCCAGCATTTT. Translation gives CASSLAWQGQPQHF.

The chain combines TRBV10-3 with TRBJ1-3; TRBD1 might be the D (6 bases). The CDR3 length is 17 residues. The germline CDR1 and CDR2 sequences are ENHRY and SYGVKD. V lost 10 bases and J 0 bases, leaving 22 bases between the germline ends. The CDR3 DNA reads TGTGCCACCCCACCCGTCACAGGGCCCTCCTCTGGAAACACCATATATTTT. Its translation is CATPPVTGPSSGNTIYF.

The V call is TRBV5-1, the J call TRBJ2-3; no clear D. Germline V gene data show CDR1 as SGHRS and CDR2 as YFSETQ. Trimming removed 0 bases at V and 5 bases at J, with 13 bases between. The CDR3 runs 15 residues. In DNA, the CDR3 is TGCGCCAGCAGCTTGGCGGCTAGATCGGAAGATACGCAGTATTTT. This gives the protein CASSLAARSEDTQYF. Using reference TRBV5-1 and TRBJ2-3 for the parts outside the CDR3, the full variable domain is KAGVTQTPRYLIKTRGQQVTLSCSPISGHRSVSWYQQTPGQGLQFLFEYFSETQRNKGNFPGRFSGRQFSNSRSEMNVSTLELGDSALYLCASSLAARSEDTQYFGPGTRLTVL.

The gene calls are TRBV18 and TRBJ1-1; 8 nucleotides align to TRBD1. The CDR3 spans 16 residues. Germline CDR1 reads KGHSH; CDR2 reads LQKENI. Unmatched junction bases numbered 9, after V lost 2 bases and J lost 4 bases. CDR3 DNA sequence: TGTGCCAGCTCACCAAGGCAGGGGGCGCTTGGCACTGAAGCTTTCTTT. It codes for CASSPRQGALGTEAFF.

This rearrangement joins TRBV6-5 to TRBJ2-7, with 13 nucleotides matching TRBD2. With 5 bases clipped from V and 6 bases from J, the junction kept 4 bases outside the gene matches. Per germline, CDR1 MNHEY and CDR2 SVGAGI. The CDR3 consists of 14 residues. The CDR3 is CASSRGLAGSEQYF. DNA of the CDR3: TGTGCCAGCAGTAGGGGACTAGCGGGGTCCGAGCAGTACTTC.

V is TRBV7-9 and J is TRBJ2-1; 9 positions match TRBD2. This CDR3 comprises 14 residues. The germline V gene has CDR1 SEHNR and CDR2 FQNEAQ (reference sequence). The J segment lost 7 bases and the V segment lost 4 bases, leaving 5 bases of the junction unmatched. The CDR3 DNA follows: TGTGCCAGCAGCTCCCTGGCGGGGGGGAATGAGCAGTTCTTC. It specifies CASSSLAGGNEQFF.

The rearrangement links TRBV5-1 to TRBJ2-7; 15 bases align to TRBD2. V gave up 3 bases and J gave up 3 bases; unmatched junction bases: 7. This CDR3 contains 17 residues. Germline CDR1 SGHRS, CDR2 YFSETQ. The chain's CDR3 is CASSSRGTSGGNYEQYF. The CDR3 DNA is TGCGCCAGCAGCTCCCGGGGGACTAGCGGGGGGAACTACGAGCAGTACTTC.

This clone has only a few counts. The J gene is TRBJ2-6, the V gene TRBV19; unclear D gene. Germline V gives CDR1 LNHDA, CDR2 SQIVND (reference sequence). V lost 3 bases and J 0 bases, leaving 12 bases between the germline ends. This CDR3 spans 17 amino acids. The CDR3 loop reads CASSIRFFRSGANVLTF. In nucleotides, the CDR3 is TGTGCCAGTAGTATTAGATTTTTTCGCTCTGGGGCCAACGTCCTGACTTTC.

The CDR3 nucleotides read TGCGCCAGCAGCCAACAGGGCCCCACTGAAGCTTTCTTT. It encodes CASSQQGPTEAFF. The chain has TRBV4-1 and TRBJ1-1; possibly TRBD1 for D (5 bases). The germline CDR1 and CDR2 sequences are MGHRA and YSYEKL. V lost 2 bases to trimming and J lost 4 bases, with 8 bases between them. The CDR3 extends over 13 amino acids.

The chain couples TRBV18 to TRBJ2-3, with 15 bases fitting TRBD2. CDR1 and CDR2 (germline): KGHSH, LQKENI. J was trimmed by 5 bases and V by 3 bases; bases with no gene match: 6. This CDR3 has 17 amino acids. CDR3: CASSPWTSGGAIDTQYF. CDR3 nucleotide sequence: TGTGCCAGCTCACCTTGGACTAGCGGGGGGGCTATAGATACGCAGTATTTT.

This clone was seen a handful of times. The CDR3 here is CASSLARAGREQFF. CDR3 sequence (DNA): TGTGCCAGCAGCTTAGCGAGGGCTGGGAGGGAGCAGTTCTTC. The chain couples TRBV7-8 to TRBJ2-1; D perhaps matches TRBD2 (6 bases). Trimming took off 0 bases at V and 10 bases at J, with 13 bases between the two ends. This CDR3 spans 14 amino acids. From germline, CDR1 is SGHVS and CDR2 FQNEAQ.

This chain links TRBV19 with TRBJ2-7; 10 positions agree with TRBD1. The V and J ends lost 4 bases and 4 bases, in that order; junction bases with no gene match: 7. CDR1 is LNHDA, CDR2 SQIVND, per germline (reference sequence). CDR3 length: 15 residues. The CDR3 reads CASSTRQGAKYEQYF. In nucleotides, the CDR3 is TGTGCCAGTAGTACGCGACAGGGGGCGAAGTACGAGCAGTACTTC.

The J gene is TRBJ1-1, the V gene TRBV30, with D perhaps TRBD1 (5 bases). This CDR3 contains 13 residues. The germline V gene encodes CDR1 GTSNPN and CDR2 SVGIG (reference sequence). The V end lost 4 bases, the J end lost 0 bases, and 9 bases lay between the germline ends. CDR3 loop: CAWTGTMNTEAFF. CDR3 DNA: TGTGCCTGGACAGGGACTATGAACACTGAAGCTTTCTTT.

The gene calls are TRBV28 and TRBJ1-4, with 9 positions matching TRBD1. There are 13 residues in the CDR3. The junction had 5 bases not matched to a gene; V was cut back by 7 bases and J by 8 bases. From germline, CDR1 is MDHEN and CDR2 SYDVKM. The CDR3 DNA follows: TGTGCCAGCAAGGACAGGGGTAGGGAAAAACTGTTTTTT. Translated: CASKDRGREKLFF.

J is TRBJ2-4 and V is TRBV5-8; maybe TRBD1 (6 bases). Trimming cost V 4 bases and J 13 bases, with 15 bases left between them. The CDR3 has 12 residues. CDR1 is SGHTS, CDR2 YDEGEE, per germline. CDR3 nucleotide sequence: TGTGCCAGCAGCCCATCCGGACAGTCCCAGTACTTC. Encoded protein: CASSPSGQSQYF.

This clone has only a few counts. CDR3 loop: CASSQEGPSTLLGGDEKLFF. The DNA of the CDR3 is TGCGCCAGCAGCCAGGAGGGGCCCTCGACCCTTCTAGGAGGAGATGAAAAACTGTTTTTT. J is TRBJ1-4 and V is TRBV4-3; D possibly corresponds to TRBD1 (5 bases). The CDR3 is 20 residues long. Trimming removed 3 bases from V and 6 bases from J, with 29 bases in between. In germline, CDR1 is LGHNA, CDR2 YSLEER.

J is TRBJ1-4 and V is TRBV20-1, with a weak D call TRBD1 (5 bases). The CDR3 extends over 14 amino acids. Trimming shortened V by 3 bases and J by 1 base, and 9 bases separated the two germline ends. The germline V gene has CDR1 DFQATT and CDR2 SNEGSKA (reference sequence). Written as DNA, the CDR3 is TGCAGTGCTAGTCCGGGGGGAACTAATGAAAAACTGTTTTTT. Residues: CSASPGGTNEKLFF.

The chain employs TRBV19 and TRBJ1-1; 7 positions agree with TRBD1. J gave up 3 bases and V 6 bases, and 4 bases lay outside the gene matches. Germline CDR1 and CDR2: LNHDA and SQIVND (reference sequence). The CDR3 sequence is 13 residues long. The CDR3 loop is CASRRDRDTEAFF. The CDR3 DNA follows: TGTGCCAGTAGAAGGGACAGAGACACTGAAGCTTTCTTT.

The chain combines TRBV19 with TRBJ1-1; no clear D gene. CDR1 is LNHDA and CDR2 is SQIVND in the germline V gene (reference sequence). The length of the CDR3 is 14 residues. V was pared by 8 bases and J by 4 bases, with 17 bases between. The CDR3 nucleotides read TGTGCCAGTCAGCTTAAGGGAGGTAGCACTGAAGCTTTCTTT. Encoded protein: CASQLKGGSTEAFF.

The chain carries TRBV27 and TRBJ1-5; tentatively, D is TRBD1 (5 bases). Trimming stripped 3 bases from V and 4 bases from J, with 10 bases between. The CDR3 runs to 14 residues. The germline V gene encodes CDR1 MNHEY and CDR2 SMNVEV (reference sequence). The CDR3 region has the DNA TGTGCCAGCAGTTTTCGGGGGGGGAATCAGCCCCAGCATTTT. As protein: CASSFRGGNQPQHF.

The rearrangement joins TRBV28 to TRBJ2-3; 10 bases fit TRBD1. The CDR3 extends over 15 amino acids. V gave up 8 bases and J gave up 4 bases; unmatched junction bases: 9. The germline CDR1 and CDR2 sequences are MDHEN and SYDVKM. The CDR3 nucleotides are TGTGCCAGCCGATCCCCGACAGGGGGCCCAGATACGCAGTATTTT. Amino acids: CASRSPTGGPDTQYF.

This chain uses TRBV7-2 with TRBJ1-6; no definite D call. With 1 base removed from V and 8 bases from J, the gap between germline ends came to 12 bases. The CDR3 has 15 residues. Germline V CDR1 and CDR2: SGHTA, FQGNSA. The CDR3 sequence: CASSLGLNGHSPLHF. CDR3 bases: TGTGCCAGCAGCTTAGGACTAAATGGGCATTCACCCCTCCACTTT.

This chain uses TRBV24-1 with TRBJ1-5; D perhaps matches TRBD1 (5 bases). V was cut by 5 bases and J by 11 bases, with 12 bases left in between. This CDR3 is 12 amino acids long. The germline gives CDR1 KGHDR, CDR2 SFDVKD. This chain's CDR3 is CATSGDSVAQHF. The CDR3 coding sequence is TGTGCCACCAGTGGTGACAGCGTTGCCCAGCATTTT.